The entry below gives a single TCR beta chain sequence along with its context. Other DNA sequences in the sample encode the same CDR3. These data originate in a study of beta chain features in type 1 diabetes. Investigators reverse transcribed all isolated RNA, so they sequenced expressed TCRB transcripts. Using immunoSEQ multiplex PCR, the repertoire was profiled, and TCRdb retains in-frame clones only, with some absent. Among some 900,000 clones listed, roughly a sixth were seen once. V was pared by 4 bases and J by 4 bases, with 11 bases between. The CDR3 spans 14 residues. CDR1 SGHAT and CDR2 FQNNGV come from the germline V gene.

Sequenced material: naive CD4+ T cells from blood. The gene calls are TRBV11-2 and TRBJ2-1; D is tentatively TRBD1 or TRBD2 (6 bases each). The clonotype comes from a woman aged 18-29 years in good health. For the CDR3, the DNA is TGTGCCAGCAGCTCACAGGGACTTTACAATGAGCAGTTCTTC. This codes for CASSSQGLYNEQFF.